This T cell receptor beta chain originates from a study of CD8 T cells in Susac syndrome (dated by TCRdb to the late 2010s). Concerning the study at large: Repertoire sequencing was used to test whether CD8+ T cell activation and differentiation in Susac syndrome was antigen driven.

The junction shows trimming of 6 bases on V and 2 bases on J, and the gene matches do not reach 5 bases of it. The CDR3 spans 13 residues, from the cysteine through the phenylalanine. Only CDR3 DNA remains: 39 bases, in frame from the first base. The germline V gene gives CDR1 as SGHDT and CDR2 as YYEEEE. High-throughput TCR beta sequencing profiled peripheral blood CD8+ and CD4+ T cells from healthy donors, Susac syndrome patients and multiple sclerosis patients. The multiple sclerosis controls were treatment-naive patients whose relapsing-remitting disease, either stable or active, fulfilled the revised McDonald criteria. CD8+ TEMRA cells were enriched by FACS, while bulk CD8+ and CD4+ T cells were purified by magnetic negative isolation. Blood was collected in EDTA tubes and processed within 24 hours, with PBMCs isolated through density gradient centrifugation. PBMCs intended for TCR sequencing were cryopreserved in liquid nitrogen and thawed later in a water bath at 37 degrees C. A purity of at least 90% was achieved for sorted or isolated CD4+, CD8+ and CD8+ TEMRA cells.

Study-wide conclusions, independent of this receptor: The study acknowledged that relatively few individuals were included in the TCR sequencing and HLA analysis.

RNA was extracted using the RNeasy kit, and roughly 0.5 to 1 ug of the RNA was reverse transcribed with random hexamers. The immunoSEQ multiplex PCR assay, which covers 54 Vbeta and 13 Jbeta segments, was used to amplify TCR beta CDR3 regions. PCR amplification bias was corrected by using a synthetic template baseline for primer optimization and computational correction. Turning to the authors' computational methods: Only productive sequences were kept, with reads annotated to V, D and J genes according to IMGT and analyzed in immunoSEQ Analyzer. Clonality was calculated as one minus the Shannon entropy normalized by log2 of the number of productive unique sequences. Public and private clones were assessed among the 100 most prevalent clones of each patient and control. Clones were defined as Susac-specific if absent from the healthy and MS cohorts, from under 1,200 published viral clones and from other ImmuneACCESS disease sequences. TCRdb reran the public reads through fastp at Q25 and MiXCR, keeping productive beta chains. Entries are consolidated by CDR3 protein sequence, retaining the most common genes and DNA. The V and J calls here are based on TCRdb, not the publication. Across this sample there are a few hundred thousand distinct CDR3 sequences, with around 96% seen only once. Around 0.099% of the sample belongs to the ten largest clones.

Turning to this clonotype: Its antigen remains undetermined. Base-call qualities are not available, and no considerably larger clone is one nucleotide away.

This sequence uses TRBV5-6 and TRBJ2-7; 7 junctional bases match TRBD2. Specimen: CD4+ T cells from PBMCs. This sequence originates from a human donor with multiple sclerosis. CDR3 region: CASTRDYTYEQYF. The nucleotide sequence reads TGTGCCAGCACCCGGGACTACACCTACGAGCAGTACTTC.